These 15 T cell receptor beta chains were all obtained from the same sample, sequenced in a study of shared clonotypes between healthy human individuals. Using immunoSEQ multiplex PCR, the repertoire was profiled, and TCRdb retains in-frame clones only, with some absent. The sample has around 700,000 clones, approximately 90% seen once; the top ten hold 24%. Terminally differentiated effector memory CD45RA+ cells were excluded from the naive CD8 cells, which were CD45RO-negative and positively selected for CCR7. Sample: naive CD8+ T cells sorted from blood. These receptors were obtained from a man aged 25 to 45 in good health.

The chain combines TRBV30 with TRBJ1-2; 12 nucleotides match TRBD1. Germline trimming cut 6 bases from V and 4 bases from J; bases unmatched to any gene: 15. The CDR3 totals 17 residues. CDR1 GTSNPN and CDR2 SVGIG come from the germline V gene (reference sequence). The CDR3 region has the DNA TGTGCCTGTCATCCCCGGGACAGGGGGCGGCTTGGCTATGGCTACACCTTC. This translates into CACHPRDRGRLGYGYTF.

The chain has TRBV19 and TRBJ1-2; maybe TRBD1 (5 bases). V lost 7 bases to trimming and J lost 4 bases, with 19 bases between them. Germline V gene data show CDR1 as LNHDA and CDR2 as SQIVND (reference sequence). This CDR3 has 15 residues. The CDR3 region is CASTGHHDRIYGYTF. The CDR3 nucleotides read TGTGCCAGTACCGGCCACCACGACAGAATCTATGGCTACACCTTC.

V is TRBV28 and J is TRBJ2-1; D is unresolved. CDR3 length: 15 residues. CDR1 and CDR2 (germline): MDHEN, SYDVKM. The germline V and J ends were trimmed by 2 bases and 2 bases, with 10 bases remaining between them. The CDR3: CASSLIGYPYNEQFF. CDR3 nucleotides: TGTGCCAGCAGTTTAATCGGTTATCCCTACAATGAGCAGTTCTTC.

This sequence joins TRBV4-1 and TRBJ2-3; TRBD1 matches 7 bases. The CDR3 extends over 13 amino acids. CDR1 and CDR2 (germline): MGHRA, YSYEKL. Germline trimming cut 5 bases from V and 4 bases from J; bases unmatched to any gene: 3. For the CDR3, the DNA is TGCGCCAGCAGCGACAGGGTCTCAGATACGCAGTATTTT. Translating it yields CASSDRVSDTQYF.

The CDR3 DNA reads as TGTGCCTGGAGTGTCGGTCGAGGGAGTGGGCCCCAGCATTTT. Residues: CAWSVGRGSGPQHF. The rearrangement uses TRBV30 and TRBJ1-5; D is undetermined. Looked up from germline, CDR1 is GTSNPN and CDR2 is SVGIG (reference sequence). The V and J ends lost 0 bases and 9 bases respectively, with 15 bases between them. The CDR3 sequence is 14 residues long.

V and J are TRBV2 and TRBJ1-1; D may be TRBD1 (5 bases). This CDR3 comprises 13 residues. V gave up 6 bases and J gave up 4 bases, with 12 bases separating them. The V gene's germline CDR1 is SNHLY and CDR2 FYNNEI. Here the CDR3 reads CASSPTGLTEAFF. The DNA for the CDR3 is TGTGCCAGCAGCCCTACAGGTCTCACTGAAGCTTTCTTT. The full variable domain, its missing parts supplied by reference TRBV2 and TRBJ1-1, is EPEVTQTPSHQVTQMGQEVILRCVPISNHLYFYWYRQILGQKVEFLVSFYNNEISEKSEIFDDQFSVERPDGSNFTLKIRSTKLEDSAMYFCASSPTGLTEAFFGQGTRLTVV.

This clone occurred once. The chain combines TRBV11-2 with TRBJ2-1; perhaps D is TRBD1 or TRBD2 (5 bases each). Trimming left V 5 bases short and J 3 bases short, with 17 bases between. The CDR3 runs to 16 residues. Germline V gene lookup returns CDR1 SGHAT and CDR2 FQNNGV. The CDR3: CASSLGRDPYYNEQFF. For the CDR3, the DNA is TGTGCCAGCAGCCTGGGAAGGGACCCTTACTACAATGAGCAGTTCTTC.

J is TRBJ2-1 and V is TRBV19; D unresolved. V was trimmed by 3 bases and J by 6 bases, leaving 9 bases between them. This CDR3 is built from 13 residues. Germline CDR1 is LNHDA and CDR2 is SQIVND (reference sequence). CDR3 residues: CASSIIGTNEQFF. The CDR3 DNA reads TGTGCCAGTAGTATTATTGGTACCAATGAGCAGTTCTTC.

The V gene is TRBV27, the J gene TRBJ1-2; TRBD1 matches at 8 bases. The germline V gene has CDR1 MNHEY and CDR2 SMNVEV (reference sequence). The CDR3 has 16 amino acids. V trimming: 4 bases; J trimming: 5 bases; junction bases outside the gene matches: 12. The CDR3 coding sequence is TGTGCCAGCAGTTCGATTGGGCAGGGGGCAGTGTATGGCTACACCTTC. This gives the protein CASSSIGQGAVYGYTF.

The CDR3 sequence is CASVQSLSYEQYF. The CDR3 DNA reads TGTGCCAGCGTTCAGTCCCTTAGCTACGAGCAGTACTTC. The chain is built from TRBV2 and TRBJ2-7; D unresolved. CDR3 length: 13 residues. Germline CDR1 SNHLY, CDR2 FYNNEI. The germline V and J ends were trimmed by 8 bases and 3 bases, with 14 bases remaining between them. The full variable domain, rest sourced from reference TRBV2 and TRBJ2-7, is EPEVTQTPSHQVTQMGQEVILRCVPISNHLYFYWYRQILGQKVEFLVSFYNNEISEKSEIFDDQFSVERPDGSNFTLKIRSTKLEDSAMYFCASVQSLSYEQYFGPGTRLTVT.

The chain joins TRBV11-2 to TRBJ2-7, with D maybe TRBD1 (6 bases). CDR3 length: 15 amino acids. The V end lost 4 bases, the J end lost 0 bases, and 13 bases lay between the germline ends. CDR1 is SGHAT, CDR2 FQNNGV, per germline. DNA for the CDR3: TGTGCCAGCAGCTCGGGGTACAGGGTCTCCTACGAGCAGTACTTC. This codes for CASSSGYRVSYEQYF. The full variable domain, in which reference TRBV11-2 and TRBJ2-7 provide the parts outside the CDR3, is EAGVAQSPRYKIIEKRQSVAFWCNPISGHATLYWYQQILGQGPKLLIQFQNNGVVDDSQLPKDRFSAERLKGVDSTLKIQPAKLEDSAVYLCASSSGYRVSYEQYFGPGTRLTVT.

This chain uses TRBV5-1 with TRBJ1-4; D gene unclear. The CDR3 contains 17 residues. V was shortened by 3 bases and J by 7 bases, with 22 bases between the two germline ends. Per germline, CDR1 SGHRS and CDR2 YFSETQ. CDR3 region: CASSSGRNSPVGEKLFF. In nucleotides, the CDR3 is TGCGCCAGCAGCTCTGGGAGAAACAGTCCGGTGGGTGAAAAACTGTTTTTT.

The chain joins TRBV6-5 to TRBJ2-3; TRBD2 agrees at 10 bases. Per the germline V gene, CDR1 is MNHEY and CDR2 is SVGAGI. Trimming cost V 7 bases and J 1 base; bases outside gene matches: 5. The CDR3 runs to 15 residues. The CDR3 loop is CASTAGTSGTDTQYF. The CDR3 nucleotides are TGTGCCAGCACCGCCGGGACTAGCGGCACAGATACGCAGTATTTT.

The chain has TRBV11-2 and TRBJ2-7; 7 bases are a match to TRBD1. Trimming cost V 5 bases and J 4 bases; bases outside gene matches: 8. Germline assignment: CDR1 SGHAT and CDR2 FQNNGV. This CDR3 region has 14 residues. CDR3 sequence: CASSQLGQRYEQYF. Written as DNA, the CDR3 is TGTGCCAGCAGCCAACTGGGACAGAGATACGAGCAGTACTTC.

CDR3 protein: CASSVLAGSSGELFF. The CDR3 bases are TGTGCCAGCAGCGTTCTAGCGGGGAGTAGCGGGGAGCTGTTTTTT. The rearrangement uses TRBV9 and TRBJ2-2, with 9 bases matching TRBD2. The germline V gene has CDR1 SGDLS and CDR2 YYNGEE. V dropped 2 bases and J dropped 7; count of bases not matched to a gene: 6. The CDR3 spans 15 residues. The variable domain in full, with the rest retrieved from reference TRBV9 and TRBJ2-2, is DSGVTQTPKHLITATGQRVTLRCSPRSGDLSVYWYQQSLDQGLQFLIQYYNGEERAKGNILERFSAQQFPDLHSELNLSSLELGDSALYFCASSVLAGSSGELFFGEGSRLTVL.